This T cell receptor (beta chain) was captured by sequencing in a study of T cells after posttransplantation cyclophosphamide (dated by TCRdb to 2015 to 2016). Broadly, across the study: The study tracked T cell repertoire reconstitution by TRB sequencing after myeloablative bone marrow transplantation using posttransplantation cyclophosphamide as GVHD prophylaxis. Antigen receptor sequencing was done on samples from over 30 PTCy-treated patients and from roughly 15 related bone marrow donors of those patients. TRB sequencing was performed on blood from all 35 or so PTCy patients with 1-year posttransplant specimens. In 3 patients, TRB sequencing was also performed on up to about 3 more blood samples taken 2 to 5.2 years after transplant, and in a handful of patients, pretransplant blood was also TRB-sequenced. Because TRA and TRB clonality were tightly correlated in roughly 10 samples, subsequent TCR analyses were focused on TRB only. Public TRB sequences were searched against a database of over 3,000 sequences associated with responses to pathogens, tumor antigens, self-antigens and alloantigens.

Interpreted using the paper, the treatment or condition label stands for: high-dose cyclophosphamide on days +3 and +4 as single-agent GVHD prophylaxis. Patients in the PTCy group got busulfan and fludarabine conditioning, a marrow graft from a related or unrelated donor, and cyclophosphamide on days +3 and +4. The PTCy-treated patients were drawn from a prospective, multi-institutional clinical trial. Mononuclear cells from peripheral blood and bone marrow were separated by Ficoll-Hypaque density centrifugation and then cryopreserved. Overall study results and their limits: Across 45 or so patients, TRB clonality was highly associated with recipient CMV seropositivity and CMV reactivation, and PTCy diversity was similar to diversity in CNI/methotrexate controls. The TRB repertoires of T cells infiltrating skin or the GI tract showed only limited overlap with the TRB repertoires found in blood. Donor-recipient similarity was low at 1-2 months but increased during the first year, and donor CD8+ memory clones often dominated later blood repertoires.

Regarding this clone: The antigen it binds to is not known. No base qualities exist here, and no much larger clone lies one base off it.

Genomic DNA was used for TRB sequencing, which was performed with the immunoSEQ assay at survey resolution or with the hsTCRB kit. As for the original processing: The immunoSEQ software handled the initial read processing, while the LymphoSeq R package was used for the repertoire analyses. Clonality was computed as 1 minus normalized Shannon entropy; Gini coefficient was also calculated for each TRB dataset. Phenotypes of unsorted samples were inferred by mapping TRB sequences from sorted subsets of the recipient or donor onto the same recipient's unsorted samples. TCRdb holds this immuneACCESS table with in-frame rearrangements only. Some clones are missing; in checked studies, unresolved V genes explain under half, and the rest has no known cause. V, J and clone size reflect that table, while D and trimming were determined from the DNA. The sample records about 22,000 clones, 85% to 90% of which are singletons. The ten largest make up around 10% of the sample.

V was cut back by 3 bases and J by 0 bases, leaving a gap of 15 bases between them. The CDR3 numbers 16 residues from cysteine through phenylalanine. The kept DNA is CDR3 alone, 48 bases in frame from the first base. From the germline V gene, CDR1 is MNHNS and CDR2 is SASEGT. Sequencing was performed on PBMCs, taken after allogeneic stem cell transplant with posttransplant cyclophosphamide. Rearrangement joined TRBV6-1 to TRBJ2-7; 6 matching bases give a weak D call of TRBD1. This sequence was found in a female patient in her 30s who received an allogeneic stem cell transplant from an unrelated donor, was CMV-positive, and had no GVHD. Some T cells present after a transplant may be cells of the graft donor. The CDR3 here reads CASSESYRVHSYEQYF. The bases are TGTGCCAGCAGTGAGTCTTACAGGGTCCACTCCTACGAGCAGTACTTC.